The 19 T cell receptor beta chains presented below share a single source sample, sequenced in a study of persistence of HIV-infected CD4 T cells. Their specific antigens are unknown. Sequencing used immunoSEQ version 4 in survey mode. Clones were read by immunoSEQ multiplex PCR, and TCRdb kept only the in-frame ones, dropping some. The repertoire holds approximately 18,000 clones, with about 65% as singletons. The stimulus was lysate of CMV-infected fibroblasts, about 10 ug/mL. Responding CD4+ T cells were sorted by upregulation of both CD40 ligand and CD69. Sequenced here: CD4+ T cells sorted from PBMCs after 18-hour stimulation, sampled from a patient who received antiretroviral therapy. These receptors were collected from an adult woman with HIV who was CMV-seropositive.

The chain recombines TRBV29-1 with TRBJ1-4; D gene unclear. The CDR3 is 13 residues long. V was shortened by 2 bases and J by 5 bases, with 9 bases between the two germline ends. CDR1 and CDR2 (germline): SQVTM, ANQGSEA. Here the CDR3 reads CSVEPVRNEKLFF. CDR3 bases: TGCAGCGTTGAACCCGTGAGGAATGAAAAACTGTTTTTT. Looking up the rest from reference TRBV29-1 and TRBJ1-4 gives the full variable domain: SAVISQKPSRDICQRGTSLTIQCQVDSQVTMMFWYRQQPGQSLTLIATANQGSEATYESGFVIDKFPISRPNLTFSTLTVSNMSPEDSSIYLCSVEPVRNEKLFFGSGTQLSVL.

The chain joins TRBV2 to TRBJ1-1; TRBD1 matches 8 bases. This CDR3 comprises 12 residues. CDR1 and CDR2 (germline): SNHLY, FYNNEI. V lost 7 bases to trimming and J lost 5 bases; unmatched junction nucleotides: 3. The CDR3 reads CASKQGGTEAFF. The CDR3 DNA reads TGTGCCAGCAAACAGGGGGGAACTGAAGCTTTCTTT. The whole variable domain, filled in from reference TRBV2 and TRBJ1-1, reads EPEVTQTPSHQVTQMGQEVILRCVPISNHLYFYWYRQILGQKVEFLVSFYNNEISEKSEIFDDQFSVERPDGSNFTLKIRSTKLEDSAMYFCASKQGGTEAFFGQGTRLTVV.

The gene calls are TRBV6-6 and TRBJ1-3; D not resolved. Trimming shortened V by 6 bases and J by 9 bases, and 15 bases separated the two germline ends. Per the germline V gene, CDR1 is MNHNY and CDR2 is SVGAGI (reference sequence). The CDR3 length is 13 residues. In DNA, the CDR3 is TGTGCCAGCAGGCGTGGAGTTGAGAGCACCATATATTTT. This encodes CASRRGVESTIYF.

In its sample, this clone was seen a few times. The genes are TRBV6-5 and TRBJ1-3, with D unresolved. This CDR3 is built from 12 residues. The germline CDR1 and CDR2 sequences are MNHEY and SVGAGI. V was cut by 6 bases and J by 4 bases, with 7 bases left in between. The DNA for the CDR3 is TGTGCCAGCAGGTTGTCCGGAAACACCATATATTTT. It yields the protein CASRLSGNTIYF.

The chain has TRBV15 and TRBJ1-1, with D possibly TRBD1 on 5 matching bases. This CDR3 region has 13 residues. Germline CDR1 reads LNHNV; CDR2 reads YYDKDF (reference sequence). The germline V and J ends were trimmed by 1 base and 3 bases, with 6 bases remaining between them. The CDR3 DNA reads as TGTGCCACCAGCAGAGCGGGACACACTGAAGCTTTCTTT. Translating it yields CATSRAGHTEAFF.

The chain combines TRBV19 with TRBJ1-1, with D possibly being TRBD1 (6 bases). V was shortened by 5 bases and J by 3 bases, with 10 bases between the two germline ends. Germline V CDR1 and CDR2: LNHDA, SQIVND (reference sequence). The CDR3 has 13 amino acids. CDR3 sequence reads: CASSLQGHTEAFF. CDR3 DNA sequence: TGTGCCAGTAGTTTACAGGGACACACTGAAGCTTTCTTT.

This clone turned up a few times. The chain employs TRBV19 and TRBJ1-1; tentative D call: TRBD1 (5 bases). Germline V CDR1 and CDR2: LNHDA, SQIVND (reference sequence). The length of the CDR3 is 16 residues. The V end lost 3 bases, the J end lost 4 bases, and 18 bases lay between the germline ends. The DNA for the CDR3 is TGTGCCAGTAGTATTTCGGGCGGGGCCCTTGGCACTGAAGCTTTCTTT. The encoded protein is CASSISGGALGTEAFF.

The V and J genes are TRBV2 and TRBJ2-7; D may be TRBD1 (5 bases). This CDR3 contains 11 residues. The V gene's germline CDR1 is SNHLY and CDR2 FYNNEI. The V and J ends lost 3 bases and 12 bases respectively, with 12 bases between them. CDR3 DNA: TGTGCCAGCAGTGATCAGGGTCAGCGGTACTTC. It specifies CASSDQGQRYF.

V is TRBV6-5 and J is TRBJ2-3; either TRBD1 or TRBD2 may fit D (5 bases each). The CDR3 consists of 15 residues. Trimming shortened V by 6 bases and J by 1 base, and 14 bases separated the two germline ends. Germline CDR1 and CDR2: MNHEY and SVGAGI. The DNA of the CDR3 is TGTGCCAGCAGCCCATCGGGGACCCGCACAGATACGCAGTATTTT. The encoded protein is CASSPSGTRTDTQYF.

This clone has a handful of counts. The chain has TRBV19 and TRBJ1-6, with a tentative D call TRBD1 (5 bases). The CDR3 extends over 15 amino acids. V was cut by 5 bases and J by 9 bases, with 17 bases left in between. CDR1 LNHDA and CDR2 SQIVND come from the germline V gene (reference sequence). The CDR3 protein is CASSPLVGGVSPLHF. The CDR3 DNA follows: TGTGCCAGTAGTCCCCTCGTGGGGGGAGTTTCACCCCTCCACTTT.

This clone was found a few times. The chain is built from TRBV13 and TRBJ1-6; 8 bases agree with TRBD1. CDR1 and CDR2 (germline): PRHDT, FYEKMQ (reference sequence). Losses at the gene ends were 3 bases for V and 7 bases for J; bases not matched to a gene: 5. This CDR3 is 15 amino acids long. CDR3 coding DNA: TGTGCCAGCAGCTTTATGGACAGGGAGAATTCACCCCTCCACTTT. Translated, it gives CASSFMDRENSPLHF. Using reference TRBV13 and TRBJ1-6 for the parts outside the CDR3, the full variable domain is AAGVIQSPRHLIKEKRETATLKCYPIPRHDTVYWYQQGPGQDPQFLISFYEKMQSDKGSIPDRFSAQQFSDYHSELNMSSLELGDSALYFCASSFMDRENSPLHFGNGTRLTVT.

V usage is TRBV7-8 and J usage is TRBJ1-1; D is perhaps TRBD1 (5 bases). The V and J ends lost 1 base and 8 bases respectively, with 14 bases between them. The CDR3 has 14 residues. Looked up from germline, CDR1 is SGHVS and CDR2 is FQNEAQ. The CDR3 region is CASSLGGTAIEAFF. CDR3 in DNA: TGTGCCAGCAGCTTAGGCGGGACTGCCATAGAAGCTTTCTTT.

This sequence joins TRBV3-1 (or the pseudogene TRBV3-2) and TRBJ1-1; 7 nucleotides agree with TRBD1. The CDR3 is 16 residues long. CDR1 and CDR2 from the germline V gene are LGHDT and YNNKEL (reference sequence). V lost 4 bases, J lost 4 bases, and 12 bases stayed unmatched. The DNA of the CDR3 is TGTGCCAGCAGCCTTTACGGGGACAGAGGCGGCACTGAAGCTTTCTTT. Translation: CASSLYGDRGGTEAFF.

The chain couples TRBV24-1 to TRBJ2-1; 10 bases match TRBD2. CDR3 length equals 16 residues. Germline CDR1 is KGHDR and CDR2 is SFDVKD. V dropped 1 base and J dropped 5; count of bases not matched to a gene: 4. DNA for the CDR3: TGTGCCACCAGTGATTTTCCTAGCGGGGGTAACAATGAGCAGTTCTTC. It is translated as CATSDFPSGGNNEQFF.

The J gene is TRBJ1-1, the V gene TRBV19, with TRBD1 as a possible D gene (6 bases). CDR3 size: 15 residues. Per the germline V gene, CDR1 is LNHDA and CDR2 is SQIVND (reference sequence). Trimming shortened V by 1 base and J by 10 bases, and 19 bases separated the two germline ends. The CDR3 protein is CASSIGEGTSEAAFF. Written as DNA, the CDR3 is TGTGCCAGTAGTATAGGAGAGGGGACATCCGAAGCAGCTTTCTTT.

V gene TRBV10-1 combines with J gene TRBJ1-1, with D hard to call. CDR3 size: 14 residues. Germline lookup yields CDR1 WNHNN and CDR2 SYGVQD (reference sequence). The V end was cut by 1 base, the J end by 4 bases, with 10 bases between. CDR3 protein: CASSELTVGTEAFF. The CDR3 region has the DNA TGCGCCAGCAGTGAGTTGACGGTGGGCACTGAAGCTTTCTTT.

This clone was observed a few times. The CDR3 nucleotides read TGTGCCAGCAGCCTAATCGACAGGGAGAACACTGAAGCTTTCTTT. Encoded protein: CASSLIDRENTEAFF. The genes are TRBV5-6 and TRBJ1-1; 7 nucleotides align to TRBD1. The CDR3 has 15 amino acids. Germline-derived CDR1 and CDR2 are SGHDT and YYEEEE. V was clipped by 4 bases and J by 1 base; unmatched bases: 7.

The V and J genes are TRBV24-1 and TRBJ2-2; 9 bases map to TRBD1. The germline CDR1 and CDR2 sequences are KGHDR and SFDVKD. V gave up 2 bases and J gave up 2 bases; unmatched junction bases: 5. The CDR3 covers 17 residues. The CDR3 sequence: CATSDSTGGTNTGELFF. Here the CDR3 DNA reads TGTGCCACCAGTGATTCTACAGGGGGCACCAACACCGGGGAGCTGTTTTTT.

This chain links TRBV6-5 with TRBJ2-7; maybe TRBD1 (6 bases). The CDR3 length is 14 residues. CDR1 MNHEY and CDR2 SVGAGI come from the germline V gene. V gave up 4 bases and J gave up 6 bases, with 16 bases separating them. CDR3 loop: CASSLEQDSSEQYF. The CDR3 DNA sequence: TGTGCCAGCAGTTTGGAACAGGACAGTTCCGAGCAGTACTTC.